This is a list of T cell receptor beta chains from one sample in a study of identical twins. TCRdb recomputed calls from the 5' RACE reads with MiXCR, one row per CDR3 protein. Among about 720,000 distinct CDR3 sequences listed, approximately 18% were seen once. These data were likewise used in another study, on T cells expressing NK-cell markers.

The specimen sequenced was PBMCs. These receptors were taken from a woman aged 18-29 years in good health. Both conserved end residues are part of each CDR3. D genes are given only for firm matches. A row's size may be missing; if present it is once, few, many or a size class.

abundance: few
d_gene: TRBD1
j_gene: TRBJ2-7
v_gene: TRBV7-9
CDR3aa: CASSLTGTGLGEQYF
CDR3nt: TGTGCCAGCAGCTTAACCGGGACAGGGCTTGGCGAGCAGTACTTC

abundance: few
d_gene: NA
j_gene: TRBJ2-1
v_gene: TRBV25-1
CDR3aa: CASSLRGTNNEQFF
CDR3nt: TGTGCCAGCAGTTTAAGGGGCACAAACAATGAGCAGTTCTTC

abundance: few
d_gene: NA
j_gene: TRBJ2-5
v_gene: TRBV11-2
CDR3aa: CASSSPGWEETQYF
CDR3nt: TGTGCCAGCAGCTCTCCCGGGTGGGAAGAGACCCAGTACTTC

abundance: few
d_gene: TRBD1
j_gene: TRBJ1-2
v_gene: TRBV5-6
CDR3aa: CASSLVYRGPYGYTF
CDR3nt: TGTGCCAGCAGCTTGGTCTACAGGGGACCCTATGGCTACACCTTC

abundance: NA
d_gene: TRBD1
j_gene: TRBJ2-3
v_gene: TRBV24-1
CDR3aa: CATSRQGGDTQYF
CDR3nt: TGTGCCACCAGTCGACAGGGGGGAGATACGCAGTATTTT

abundance: few
d_gene: TRBD2
j_gene: TRBJ2-1
v_gene: TRBV6-1
CDR3aa: CASRGRLAEKNNEQFF
CDR3nt: TGTGCCAGCAGGGGAAGACTAGCGGAGAAGAACAATGAGCAGTTCTTC

abundance: NA
d_gene: TRBD2
j_gene: TRBJ2-2
v_gene: TRBV20-1
CDR3aa: CSASSGLGAGELFF
CDR3nt: TGCAGTGCATCCTCGGGACTAGGTGCCGGGGAGCTGTTTTTT

abundance: few
d_gene: NA
j_gene: TRBJ1-2
v_gene: TRBV27
CDR3aa: CASSFKGTNYGYTF
CDR3nt: TGTGCCAGCAGTTTTAAGGGGACCAACTATGGCTACACCTTC

abundance: NA
d_gene: TRBD2
j_gene: TRBJ2-1
v_gene: TRBV12-3/TRBV12-4
CDR3aa: CASRQGLASKFF
CDR3nt: TGTGCCAGCAGGCAAGGACTAGCCTCTAAGTTCTTC

abundance: few
d_gene: NA
j_gene: TRBJ2-5
v_gene: TRBV15
CDR3aa: CATSRATISGGETQYF
CDR3nt: TGTGCCACCAGCAGAGCGACTATTAGTGGCGGGGAGACCCAGTACTTC

abundance: NA
d_gene: NA
j_gene: TRBJ1-5
v_gene: TRBV12-3/TRBV12-4
CDR3aa: CASSSTGTGHQPQHF
CDR3nt: TGTGCCAGCAGTTCTACAGGGACGGGGCATCAGCCCCAGCATTTT

abundance: NA
d_gene: NA
j_gene: TRBJ2-1
v_gene: TRBV23-1
CDR3aa: CASSLLLPF
CDR3nt: TGCGCCAGCAGTCTCCTACTTCCCTTC

abundance: few
d_gene: TRBD1
j_gene: TRBJ1-5
v_gene: TRBV20-1
CDR3aa: CSAPSPGQGHGQPQHF
CDR3nt: TGCAGTGCTCCCAGTCCGGGACAGGGTCATGGTCAGCCCCAGCATTTT

abundance: NA
d_gene: NA
j_gene: TRBJ2-2
v_gene: TRBV10-3
CDR3aa: CAISPLNTGELFF
CDR3nt: TGTGCCATCAGCCCCCTGAACACCGGGGAGCTGTTTTTT

abundance: NA
d_gene: TRBD2
j_gene: TRBJ2-5
v_gene: TRBV7-6
CDR3aa: CASSLGASGSRETQYF
CDR3nt: TGTGCCAGCAGCTTAGGGGCTAGCGGGAGCCGTGAGACCCAGTACTTC

abundance: NA
d_gene: NA
j_gene: TRBJ2-3
v_gene: TRBV12-3/TRBV12-4
CDR3aa: CASSLVGRGAEDTQYF
CDR3nt: TGTGCCAGCAGTTTAGTGGGCAGGGGAGCAGAAGATACGCAGTATTTT